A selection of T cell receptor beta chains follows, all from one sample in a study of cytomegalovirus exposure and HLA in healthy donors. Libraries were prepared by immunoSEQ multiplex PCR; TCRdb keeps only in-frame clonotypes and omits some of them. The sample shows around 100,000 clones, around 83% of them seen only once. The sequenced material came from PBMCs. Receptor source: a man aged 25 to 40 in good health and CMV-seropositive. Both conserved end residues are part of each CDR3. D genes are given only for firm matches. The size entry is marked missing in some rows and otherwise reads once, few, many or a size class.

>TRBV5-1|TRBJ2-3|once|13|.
TGCGCCAGCAGCTTCCAAAGCACAGATACGCAGTATTTT
CASSFQSTDTQYF
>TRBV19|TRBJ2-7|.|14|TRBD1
TGTGCCAGTAGTCGGGGACAGGGCCCGGGGGAGCAGTACTTC
CASSRGQGPGEQYF
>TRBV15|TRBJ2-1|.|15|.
TGTGCCACCAGCAGAGGACAGACCCTCCTCGGTGAGCAGTTCTTC
CATSRGQTLLGEQFF
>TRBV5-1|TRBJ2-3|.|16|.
TGCGCCAGCAGCTTGGCCGCGGCGGGAAGCACAGATACGCAGTATTTT
CASSLAAAGSTDTQYF
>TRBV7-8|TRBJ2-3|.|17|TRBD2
TGTGCCAGCAGCTTAACCGGGGGGGCTACGGGCACAGATACGCAGTATTTT
CASSLTGGATGTDTQYF
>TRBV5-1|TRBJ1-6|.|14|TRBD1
TGCGCCAGCAGCTTGGACAGGGGGAGAGCACCCCTCCACTTT
CASSLDRGRAPLHF
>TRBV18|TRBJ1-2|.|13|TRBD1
TGTGCCAGCTCACCGGGACAGGGCTATGGCTACACCTTC
CASSPGQGYGYTF
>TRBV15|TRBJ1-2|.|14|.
TGTGCCACCAGCCCCGCCCGGGTTACATATGGCTACACCTTC
CATSPARVTYGYTF
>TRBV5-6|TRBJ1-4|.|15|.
TGTGCCAGCAGCTTGGTTCCAGGGGCGCAGGAAAAACTGTTTTTT
CASSLVPGAQEKLFF
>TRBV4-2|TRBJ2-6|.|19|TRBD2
TGTGCCAGCAGCAAGGACGGGACTAGCGGGAACAGTGGGGCCAACGTCCTGACTTTC
CASSKDGTSGNSGANVLTF
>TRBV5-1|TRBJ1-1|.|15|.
TGCGCCAGCAGCTTGGCCTGGAACAGGGACACTGAAGCTTTCTTT
CASSLAWNRDTEAFF
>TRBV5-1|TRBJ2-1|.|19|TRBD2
TGCGCCAGCAGCTTGTCTAGCGGGGGGGGGCGGAGCTCCTACAATGAGCAGTTCTTC
CASSLSSGGGRSSYNEQFF
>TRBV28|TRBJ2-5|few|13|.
TGTGCCAGCAGTTTAGGGGCCTTTCGGACCCAGTACTTC
CASSLGAFRTQYF
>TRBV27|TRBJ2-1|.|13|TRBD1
TGTGCCGGCAGTTTAAACAGGGGGAATGAGCAGTTCTTC
CAGSLNRGNEQFF
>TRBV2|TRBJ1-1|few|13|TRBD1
TGTGCCATCACACGGGAGACAGGGATCCTAGTTTTCTTT
CAITRETGILVFF
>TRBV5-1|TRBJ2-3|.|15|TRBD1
TGCGCCAGCAGCCCGGGACAGGTCCAATCGGATACGCAGTATTTT
CASSPGQVQSDTQYF
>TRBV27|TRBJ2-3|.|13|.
TGTGCCAGCAGCCACAGCGGTCCAGATACGCAGTATTTT
CASSHSGPDTQYF
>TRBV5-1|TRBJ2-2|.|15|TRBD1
TGCGCCAGCAGCTTGGAAGGGGGCGAAACCGGGGAGCTGTTTTTT
CASSLEGGETGELFF
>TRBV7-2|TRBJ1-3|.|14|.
TGTGCCAGCAGCTTAGTTAACTCTGGAAACACCATATATTTT
CASSLVNSGNTIYF
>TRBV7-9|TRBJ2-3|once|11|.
TGTGCCAGCAGCTCAAGGGAGACGCAGTATTTT
CASSSRETQYF
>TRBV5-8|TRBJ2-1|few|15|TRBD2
TGTGCCAGCAGATCGGGACTAGCGGGGTACAATGAGCAGTTCTTC
CASRSGLAGYNEQFF
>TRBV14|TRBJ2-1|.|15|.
TGTGCCAGCAGCCAAGTAGCTTACCTCTTCAATGAGCAGTTCTTC
CASSQVAYLFNEQFF
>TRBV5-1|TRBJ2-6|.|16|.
TGCGCCAGCAGCTTGCAGGGATCGAGGGGGGCCAACGTCCTGACTTTC
CASSLQGSRGANVLTF
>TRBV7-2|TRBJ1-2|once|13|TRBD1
TGTGCCAGCAGCTCGGACAGGGTTATTCCCCTCACCTTC
CASSSDRVIPLTF
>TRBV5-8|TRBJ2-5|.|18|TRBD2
TGTGCCAGCAGCCCCGGACTAGCTCTAGGGGGATATAAAGAGACCCAGTACTTC
CASSPGLALGGYKETQYF
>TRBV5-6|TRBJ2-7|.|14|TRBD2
TGTGCCAGCAGCTCCGGACTAGCGGTCTACGAGCAGTACTTC
CASSSGLAVYEQYF
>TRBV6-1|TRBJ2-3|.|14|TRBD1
TGTGCCAGCACATACAGGGGGCGAACAGATACGCAGTATTTT
CASTYRGRTDTQYF
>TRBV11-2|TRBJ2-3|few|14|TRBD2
TGTGCCAGCAGCCGGGGGGGCCGTGGAGATACGCAGTATTTT
CASSRGGRGDTQYF
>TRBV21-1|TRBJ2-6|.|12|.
TGTGCCAGTTCGGGAGGGGCCAACGTCCTGACTTTC
CASSGGANVLTF
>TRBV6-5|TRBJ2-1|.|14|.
TGTGCCAGCGGCAGTTCGGGACTCTCGGATGAGCAGTTCTTC
CASGSSGLSDEQFF
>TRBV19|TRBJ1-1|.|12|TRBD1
TGTGCCAGTGGGACAGGGGGCACTGAAGCTTTCTTT
CASGTGGTEAFF
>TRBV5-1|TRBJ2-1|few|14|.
TGCGCCAGCAGCTTGGGGACAGCCTACAATGAGCAGTTCTTC
CASSLGTAYNEQFF
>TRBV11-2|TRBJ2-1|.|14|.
TGTGCCAGCAGCTTAAGAACAGACCACAATGAGCAGTTCTTC
CASSLRTDHNEQFF
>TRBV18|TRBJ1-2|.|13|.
TGTGCCAGCTCACGGGACACGTTATATGGCTACACCTTC
CASSRDTLYGYTF
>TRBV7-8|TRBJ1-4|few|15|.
TGTGCCAGCAGCTTTATTGGAGCTCTGGATGAAAAACTGTTTTTT
CASSFIGALDEKLFF
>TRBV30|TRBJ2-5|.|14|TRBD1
TGTGCCTGGAGTGTGCTGACAGGGGAAGAGACCCAGTACTTC
CAWSVLTGEETQYF
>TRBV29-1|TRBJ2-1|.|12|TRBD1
TGCAGCGTTTGGGACAGTCGCAATGAGCAGTTCTTC
CSVWDSRNEQFF
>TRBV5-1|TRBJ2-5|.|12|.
TGCGCCAGCAGCCGACAGCAAGAGACCCAGTACTTC
CASSRQQETQYF
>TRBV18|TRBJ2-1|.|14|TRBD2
TGTGCCAGCTCACGGCTAGCGGGTAACAATGAGCAGTTCTTC
CASSRLAGNNEQFF
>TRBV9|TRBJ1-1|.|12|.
TGTGCCAGCAGCGCCCCGGGGGGAGCAGCTTTCTTT
CASSAPGGAAFF
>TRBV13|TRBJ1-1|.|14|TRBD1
TGTGCCAGCAGCCGGGACAGGGGGATCACTGAAGCTTTCTTT
CASSRDRGITEAFF
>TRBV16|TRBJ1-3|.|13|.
TGTGCCAGCAGCCCAGCGGTGGGAAACACCATATATTTT
CASSPAVGNTIYF
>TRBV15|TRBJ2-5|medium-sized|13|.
TGTGCCACCAGCAGACTAGGGGGAGAGACCCAGTACTTC
CATSRLGGETQYF
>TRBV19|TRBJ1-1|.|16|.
TGTGCCAGTAGTGTACAGGGAGTGGGGCCGAACACTGAAGCTTTCTTT
CASSVQGVGPNTEAFF
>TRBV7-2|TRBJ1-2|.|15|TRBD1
TGTGCCAGCAGCTTCGACTGGACAGGGGCCTATGGCTACACCTTC
CASSFDWTGAYGYTF
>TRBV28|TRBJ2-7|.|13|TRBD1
TGTGCCAGCGGCGTGACAGGGGTGTACGAGCAGTACTTC
CASGVTGVYEQYF
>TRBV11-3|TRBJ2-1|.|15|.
TGTGCCAGCAGCTTAGGCCAGGGGACGTACAATGAGCAGTTCTTC
CASSLGQGTYNEQFF
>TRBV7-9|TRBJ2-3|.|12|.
TGTGCCAGCAGCCGGAGCACAGATACGCAGTATTTT
CASSRSTDTQYF